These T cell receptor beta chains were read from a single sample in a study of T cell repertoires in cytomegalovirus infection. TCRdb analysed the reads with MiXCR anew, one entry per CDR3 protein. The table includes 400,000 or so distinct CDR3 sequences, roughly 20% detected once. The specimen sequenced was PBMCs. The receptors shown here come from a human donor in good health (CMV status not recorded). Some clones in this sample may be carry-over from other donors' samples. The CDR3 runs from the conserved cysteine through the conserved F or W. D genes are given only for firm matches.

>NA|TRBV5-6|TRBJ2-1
CASSLSPSWNEQFF
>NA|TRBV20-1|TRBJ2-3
CSAGGVSGDTQYF
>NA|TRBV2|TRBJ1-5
CASNNIVNQPQHF
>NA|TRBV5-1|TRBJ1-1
CASSLGSGSSNTEAFF
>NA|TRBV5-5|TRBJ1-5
CASSQIGGQPQHF
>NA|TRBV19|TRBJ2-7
CAIGWDGLCLEQYF
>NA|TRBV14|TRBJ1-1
CASGRGSNTEAFF
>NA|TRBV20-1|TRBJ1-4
CSAVNRATNEKLFF
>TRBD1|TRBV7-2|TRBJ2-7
CASSPRTGGGYEQYF
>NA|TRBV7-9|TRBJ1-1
CASSLAQGGSTEAFF
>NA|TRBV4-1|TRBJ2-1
CASRVTGLVIGEQFF
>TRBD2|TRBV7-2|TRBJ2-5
CASTLELADSGTQYF
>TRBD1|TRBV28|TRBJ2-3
CASSRDRGRPDTQYF
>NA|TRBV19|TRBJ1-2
CASSQILGVTGYTF
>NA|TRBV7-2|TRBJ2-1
CASSPISRFNEQFF
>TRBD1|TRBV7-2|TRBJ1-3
CASSLGHRGSGNTIYF
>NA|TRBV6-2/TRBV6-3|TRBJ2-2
CASSYSGPSGLGELFF
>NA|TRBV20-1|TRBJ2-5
CSAPPFSGQETQYF
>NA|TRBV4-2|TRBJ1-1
CASSQDGNLNTEAFF
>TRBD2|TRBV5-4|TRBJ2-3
CASSPGLAGGPQDTQYF
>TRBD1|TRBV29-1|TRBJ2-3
CSVSGTVGPTDTQYF
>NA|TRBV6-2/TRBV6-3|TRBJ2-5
CASSPLGADQETQYF
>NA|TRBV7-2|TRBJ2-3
CASSLGGPSTDTQYF
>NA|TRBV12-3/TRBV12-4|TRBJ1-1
CASSPGSEAFF
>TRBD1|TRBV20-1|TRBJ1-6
CSARMTGINSPLHF
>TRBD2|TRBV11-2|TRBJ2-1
CASSLGTSGINEQFF
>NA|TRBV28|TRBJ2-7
CASSVNRVEQYF
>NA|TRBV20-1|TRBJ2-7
CSAPTGGEQYF
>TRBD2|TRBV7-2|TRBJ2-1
CASSRGLAENEQFF
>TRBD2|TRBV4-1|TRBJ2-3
CASSGSGGGDTQYF
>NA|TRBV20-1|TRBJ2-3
CSAYGMAGRTDTQYF
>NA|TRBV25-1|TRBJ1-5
CASSGVNSNQPQHF
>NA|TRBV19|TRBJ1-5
CARARRVGDKPYQPQHF
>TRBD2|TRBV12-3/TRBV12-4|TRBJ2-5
CASSRLAGGVETQYF
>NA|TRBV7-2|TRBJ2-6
CASGEAGANVLTF
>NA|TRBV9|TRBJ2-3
CASSADLDTQYF
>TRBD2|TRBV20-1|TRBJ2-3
CSSSRGGRPDTQYF
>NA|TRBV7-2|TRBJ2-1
CASSLVPIYNEQFF
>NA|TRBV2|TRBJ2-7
CASSEGEEDLGYF
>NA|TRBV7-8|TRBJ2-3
CASSQDRGDTQYF
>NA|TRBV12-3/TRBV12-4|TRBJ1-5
CASSSPQVNQPQHF
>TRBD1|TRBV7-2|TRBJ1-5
CASSSMGQGAQHF
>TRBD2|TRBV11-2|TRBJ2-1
CASSHETGLVIDEQFF
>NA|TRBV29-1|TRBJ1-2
CSVENYLGPGYTF
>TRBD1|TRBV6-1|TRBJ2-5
CASRDRGQETQYF
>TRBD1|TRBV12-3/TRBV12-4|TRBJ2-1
CASSLGQKLNEQFF
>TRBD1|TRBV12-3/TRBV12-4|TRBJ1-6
CASSLARTGGVGSPLHF
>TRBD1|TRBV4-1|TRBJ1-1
CASSRLDRGTEAFF
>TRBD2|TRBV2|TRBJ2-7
CASRFRTSGYEQYF
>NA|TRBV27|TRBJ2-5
CASSPGTVGSTQYF
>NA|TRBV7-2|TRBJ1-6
CASSLVAGTPYNSPLHF
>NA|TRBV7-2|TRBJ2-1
CASSLAWSSYNEQFF
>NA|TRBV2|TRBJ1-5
CASSESGQPQHF